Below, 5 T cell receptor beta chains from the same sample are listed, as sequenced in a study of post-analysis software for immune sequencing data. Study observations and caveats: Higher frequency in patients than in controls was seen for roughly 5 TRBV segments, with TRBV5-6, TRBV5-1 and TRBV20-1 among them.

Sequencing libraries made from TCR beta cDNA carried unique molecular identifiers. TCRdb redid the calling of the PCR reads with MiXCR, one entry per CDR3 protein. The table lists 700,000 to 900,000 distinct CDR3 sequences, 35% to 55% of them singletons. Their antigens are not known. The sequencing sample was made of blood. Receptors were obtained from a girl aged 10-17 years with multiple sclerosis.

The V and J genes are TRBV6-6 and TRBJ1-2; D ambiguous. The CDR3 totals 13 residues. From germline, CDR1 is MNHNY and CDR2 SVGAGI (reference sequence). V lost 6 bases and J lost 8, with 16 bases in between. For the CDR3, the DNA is TGTGCCAGCAGCCCACAAGCCGCGGGGGGCTACACCTTC. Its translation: CASSPQAAGGYTF.

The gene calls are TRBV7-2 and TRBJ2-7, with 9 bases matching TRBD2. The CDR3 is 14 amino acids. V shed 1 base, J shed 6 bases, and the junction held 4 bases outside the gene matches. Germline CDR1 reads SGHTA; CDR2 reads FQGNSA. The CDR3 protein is CASSLGTSASEQYF. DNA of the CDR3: TGTGCCAGCAGCTTAGGGACTAGCGCCTCCGAGCAGTACTTC.

CDR3 DNA sequence: TGTGCCAGCAGCTTAGGTCAGGAGTCCCTTAGGGAGCAGTACTTC. Translated: CASSLGQESLREQYF. The J gene is TRBJ2-7, the V gene TRBV7-8; D remains ambiguous. Germline V lookup: CDR1 SGHVS, CDR2 FQNEAQ. Trimming took off 1 base at V and 7 bases at J, with 17 bases between the two ends. This CDR3 has 15 residues.

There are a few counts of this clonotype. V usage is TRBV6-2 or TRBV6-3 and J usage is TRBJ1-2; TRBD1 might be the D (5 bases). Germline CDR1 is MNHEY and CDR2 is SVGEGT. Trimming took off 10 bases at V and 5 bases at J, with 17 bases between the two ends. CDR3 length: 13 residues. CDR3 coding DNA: TGTGCCACCAAGGACATCGCCGTGTATGGCTACACCTTC. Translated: CATKDIAVYGYTF.

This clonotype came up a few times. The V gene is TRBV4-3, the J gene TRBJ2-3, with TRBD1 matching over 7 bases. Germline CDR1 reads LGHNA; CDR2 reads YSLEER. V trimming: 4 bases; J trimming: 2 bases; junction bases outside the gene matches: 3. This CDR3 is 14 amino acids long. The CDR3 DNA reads TGCGCCAGCAGCCCGGACAGGCCCACAGATACGCAGTATTTT. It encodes CASSPDRPTDTQYF.